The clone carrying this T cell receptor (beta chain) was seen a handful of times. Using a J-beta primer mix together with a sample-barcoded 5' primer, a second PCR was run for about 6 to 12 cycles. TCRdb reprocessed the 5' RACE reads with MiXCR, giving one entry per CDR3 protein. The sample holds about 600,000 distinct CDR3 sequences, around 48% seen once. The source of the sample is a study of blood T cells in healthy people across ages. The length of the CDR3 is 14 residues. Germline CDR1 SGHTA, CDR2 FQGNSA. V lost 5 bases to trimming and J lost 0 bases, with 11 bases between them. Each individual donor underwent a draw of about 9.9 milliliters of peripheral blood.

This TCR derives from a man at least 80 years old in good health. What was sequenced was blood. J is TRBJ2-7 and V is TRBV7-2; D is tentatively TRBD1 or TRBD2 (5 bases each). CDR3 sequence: CASSESGSSYEQYF. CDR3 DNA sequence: TGTGCCAGCAGCGAGTCAGGGAGCTCCTACGAGCAGTACTTC. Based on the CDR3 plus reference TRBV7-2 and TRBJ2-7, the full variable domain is GAGVSQSPSNKVTEKGKDVELRCDPISGHTALYWYRQSLGQGLEFLIYFQGNSAPDKSGLPSDRFSAERTGGSVSTLTIQRTQQEDSAVYLCASSESGSSYEQYFGPGTRLTVT.